This is a list of T cell receptor beta chains from one sample in a study of OX40 agonist ivuxolimab in advanced cancers. Only in-frame clones appear in the TCRdb table, and some are missing; sequencing was by immunoSEQ multiplex PCR. This sample has 65,000 to 100,000 clones, with about 88% found just once. Source: CD4+ or CD8+ T cells sorted from blood, taken in a trial of the OX40 agonist ivuxolimab. The origin of the receptors is an adult with an advanced solid tumor such as melanoma, head and neck, liver or kidney cancer. Each CDR3 is given with its conserved first and last residue. The order of the fields is V gene, J gene, CDR3 length, CDR3 protein.

>TRBV19|TRBJ2-2|14
CASSMGWNTGELFF
>TRBV5-1|TRBJ1-2|14
CASSFEGERYGYTF
>TRBV7-2|TRBJ1-1|14
CASSLGHQNTEAFF
>TRBV9|TRBJ2-1|14
CASSARGASGEQFF
>TRBV19|TRBJ2-5|15
CASSMASGFQETQYF
>TRBV5-1|TRBJ1-2|14
CASSLDGQGDGYTF
>TRBV6-1|TRBJ1-5|18
CASSGPRGGRGTNQPQHF
>TRBV4-1|TRBJ2-5|16
CASSPPSGLGGETQYF
>TRBV7-3|TRBJ2-7|14
CASSQTGVSYEQYF
>TRBV7-2|-|13
CASSSLATHEQYF
>TRBV28|TRBJ2-1|12
CASKGGLTEQFF
>TRBV7-9|TRBJ2-3|16
CASSLAGLAGADTQYF
>TRBV5-7|TRBJ1-3|15
CASSLGWVGGNTIYF
>TRBV7-3|TRBJ2-7|13
CASSDGRGGEQYF
>TRBV4-3|TRBJ2-5|14
CASSRGAVQETQYF
>TRBV19|TRBJ1-5|20
CASSMQGLWTADRDHQPQHF
>TRBV11-2|TRBJ2-7|18
CASSHRGPSRDHTYEQYF
>TRBV6-5|TRBJ1-2|14
CASRQDLAGYGYTF
>TRBV13|TRBJ2-1|14
CASSSGSSYNEQFF
>TRBV25-1|TRBJ2-3|15
CASSEWGGGTDTQYF
>TRBV28|TRBJ2-3|15
CASSSPGIRTDTQYF
>TRBV11-2|TRBJ2-1|14
CASSPTTGDNEQFF
>TRBV2|TRBJ2-3|15
CASNQDSLPTDTQYF
>TRBV4-3|TRBJ2-3|18
CASRQKTAGTYGTDTQYF
>TRBV28|TRBJ2-7|13
CATTLAGTYEQYF
>TRBV30|TRBJ1-1|13
CAWEEQGVTEAFF
>TRBV27|TRBJ2-6|16
CASSSGHLSGANVLTF
>TRBV19|TRBJ2-3|15
CASSTTGVSTDTQYF
>TRBV27|TRBJ2-7|14
CASPLRGTRNEQYF
>TRBV19|TRBJ2-1|16
CASSTSGTSVTNEQFF
>TRBV18|TRBJ2-2|16
CASSPSREGLTGELFF
>TRBV6-1|TRBJ1-2|13
CASSEVTGYGYTF
>TRBV10-3|TRBJ2-3|16
CAINPTSGSPTDTQYF
>TRBV6-6|TRBJ1-2|15
CASSEGTEGTYGYTF
>TRBV18|TRBJ2-3|16
CASSPPADLPTDTQYF
>TRBV25-1|TRBJ2-7|14
CASSSRQDSYEQYF
>TRBV5-1|TRBJ2-3|15
CASSLSGTNTDTQYF
>TRBV19|TRBJ2-4|13
CASSWDTKNIQYF
>TRBV7-8|TRBJ1-5|18
CASSLEGGGGRSNQPQHF
>TRBV5-6|TRBJ1-3|14
CASSLTGFGNTIYF